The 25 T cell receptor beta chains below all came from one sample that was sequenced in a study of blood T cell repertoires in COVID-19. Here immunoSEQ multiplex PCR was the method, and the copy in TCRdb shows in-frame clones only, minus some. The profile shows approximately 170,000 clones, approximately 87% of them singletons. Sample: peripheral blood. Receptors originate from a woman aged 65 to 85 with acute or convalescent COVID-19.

The CDR3 bases are TGTGCCAGCAGGAGGGGGCAGGTCACTGAAGCTTTCTTT. Translating gives CASRRGQVTEAFF. The genes are TRBV7-2 and TRBJ1-1, with 7 nucleotides matching TRBD1. V lost 6 bases, J lost 4 bases, and 5 bases stayed unmatched. The CDR3 loop spans 13 amino acids. Germline assignment: CDR1 SGHTA and CDR2 FQGNSA.

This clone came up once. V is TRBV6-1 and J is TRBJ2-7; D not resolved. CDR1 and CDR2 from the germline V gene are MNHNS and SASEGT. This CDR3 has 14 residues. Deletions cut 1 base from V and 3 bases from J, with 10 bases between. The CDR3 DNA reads TGTGCCAGCAGTGAAGTGGCAGTCCTCTACGAGCAGTACTTC. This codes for CASSEVAVLYEQYF.

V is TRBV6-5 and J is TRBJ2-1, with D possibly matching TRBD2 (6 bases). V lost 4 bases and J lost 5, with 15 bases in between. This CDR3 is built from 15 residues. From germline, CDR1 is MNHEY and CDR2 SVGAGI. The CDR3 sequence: CASSSSGTGNNEQFF. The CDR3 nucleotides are TGTGCCAGCAGTTCATCCGGGACTGGGAACAATGAGCAGTTCTTC.

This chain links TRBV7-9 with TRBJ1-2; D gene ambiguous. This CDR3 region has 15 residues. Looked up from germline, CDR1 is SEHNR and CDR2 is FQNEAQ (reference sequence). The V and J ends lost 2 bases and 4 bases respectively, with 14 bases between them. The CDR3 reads CASSLPSVRVYGYTF. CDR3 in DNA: TGTGCCAGCAGCTTACCCTCGGTACGGGTCTATGGCTACACCTTC.

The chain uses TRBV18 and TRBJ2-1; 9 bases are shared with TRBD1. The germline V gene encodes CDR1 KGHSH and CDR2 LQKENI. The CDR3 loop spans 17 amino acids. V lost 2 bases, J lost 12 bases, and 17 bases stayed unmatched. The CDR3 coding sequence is TGTGCCAGCTCACCAGACTCTGGGACAGGGCTCGGGGCCGGGCAGTTCTTC. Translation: CASSPDSGTGLGAGQFF.

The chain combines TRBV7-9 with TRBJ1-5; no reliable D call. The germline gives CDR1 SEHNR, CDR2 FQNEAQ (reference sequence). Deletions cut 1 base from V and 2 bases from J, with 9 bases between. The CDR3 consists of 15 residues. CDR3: CASSLGAVGNQPQHF. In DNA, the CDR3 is TGTGCCAGCAGCTTAGGTGCGGTTGGCAATCAGCCCCAGCATTTT.

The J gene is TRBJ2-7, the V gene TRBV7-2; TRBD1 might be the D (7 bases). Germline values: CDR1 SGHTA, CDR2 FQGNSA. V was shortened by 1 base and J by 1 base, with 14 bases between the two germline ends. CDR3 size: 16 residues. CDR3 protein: CASSLVGGTVSYEQYF. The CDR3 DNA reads TGTGCCAGCAGCTTAGTCGGCGGGACAGTGTCCTACGAGCAGTACTTC.

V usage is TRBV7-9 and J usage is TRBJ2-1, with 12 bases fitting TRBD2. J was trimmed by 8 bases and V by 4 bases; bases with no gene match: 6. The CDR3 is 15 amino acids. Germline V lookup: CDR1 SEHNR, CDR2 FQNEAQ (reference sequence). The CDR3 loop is CASSYGTSGRHEQFF. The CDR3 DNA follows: TGTGCCAGCAGCTACGGGACTAGCGGGCGACATGAGCAGTTCTTC.

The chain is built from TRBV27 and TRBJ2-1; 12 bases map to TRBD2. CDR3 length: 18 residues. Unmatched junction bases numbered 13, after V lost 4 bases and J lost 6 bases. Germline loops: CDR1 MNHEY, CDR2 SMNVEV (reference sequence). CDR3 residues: CASSSLAGGLIGPNEQFF. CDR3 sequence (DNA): TGTGCCAGCAGTTCACTAGCGGGGGGCTTGATTGGACCCAATGAGCAGTTCTTC.

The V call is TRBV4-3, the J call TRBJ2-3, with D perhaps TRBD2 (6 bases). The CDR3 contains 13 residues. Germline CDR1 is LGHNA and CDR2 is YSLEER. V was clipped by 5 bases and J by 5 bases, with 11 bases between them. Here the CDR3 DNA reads TGCGCCAGCAGCTCCGGGAGAATAGATACGCAGTATTTT. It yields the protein CASSSGRIDTQYF.

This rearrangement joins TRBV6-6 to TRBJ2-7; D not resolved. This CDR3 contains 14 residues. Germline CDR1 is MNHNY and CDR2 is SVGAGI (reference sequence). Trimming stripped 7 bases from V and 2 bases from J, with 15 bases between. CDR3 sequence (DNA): TGTGCCAGCAAACCCGGAACCGACACCTACGAGCAGTACTTC. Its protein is CASKPGTDTYEQYF.

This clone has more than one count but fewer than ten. The CDR3 sequence is CAWSAGGFMSSPLHF. DNA of the CDR3: TGTGCCTGGAGTGCAGGGGGCTTTATGTCTTCACCCCTCCACTTT. The chain couples TRBV30 to TRBJ1-6; 8 nucleotides match TRBD1. The V gene end was trimmed by 1 base and the J gene end by 9 bases; junction bases not matched to a gene: 8. The length of the CDR3 is 15 residues. CDR1 and CDR2 from the germline V gene are GTSNPN and SVGIG (reference sequence).

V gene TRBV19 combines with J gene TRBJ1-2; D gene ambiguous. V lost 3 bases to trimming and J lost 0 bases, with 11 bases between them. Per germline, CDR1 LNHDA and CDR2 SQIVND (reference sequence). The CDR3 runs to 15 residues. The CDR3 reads CASSMGRHTNYGYTF. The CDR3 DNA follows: TGTGCCAGTAGTATGGGCCGGCATACTAACTATGGCTACACCTTC.

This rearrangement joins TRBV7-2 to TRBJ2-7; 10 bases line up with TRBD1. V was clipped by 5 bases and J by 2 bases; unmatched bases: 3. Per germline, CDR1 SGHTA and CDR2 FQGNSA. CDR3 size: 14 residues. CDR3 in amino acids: CASSLDRGTYEQYF. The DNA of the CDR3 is TGTGCCAGCAGCCTGGACAGGGGGACCTACGAGCAGTACTTC.

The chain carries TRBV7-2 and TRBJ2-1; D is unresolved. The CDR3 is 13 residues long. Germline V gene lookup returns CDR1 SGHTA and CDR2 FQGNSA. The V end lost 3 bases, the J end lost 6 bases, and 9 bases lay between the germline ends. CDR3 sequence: CASSFPGFNEQFF. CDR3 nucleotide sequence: TGTGCCAGCAGCTTCCCAGGTTTCAATGAGCAGTTCTTC.

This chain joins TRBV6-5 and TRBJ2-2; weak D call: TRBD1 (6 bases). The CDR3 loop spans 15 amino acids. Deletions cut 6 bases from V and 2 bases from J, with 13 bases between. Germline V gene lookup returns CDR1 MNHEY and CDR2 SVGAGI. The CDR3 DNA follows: TGTGCCAGCAGCGAGGACAGCTTCAACACCGGGGAGCTGTTTTTT. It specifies CASSEDSFNTGELFF.

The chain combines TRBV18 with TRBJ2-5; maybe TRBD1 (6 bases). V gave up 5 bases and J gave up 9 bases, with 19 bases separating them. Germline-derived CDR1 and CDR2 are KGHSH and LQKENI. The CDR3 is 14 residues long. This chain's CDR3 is CASSTGTANSAQYF. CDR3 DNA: TGTGCCAGCTCAACAGGGACGGCTAACTCGGCCCAGTACTTC.

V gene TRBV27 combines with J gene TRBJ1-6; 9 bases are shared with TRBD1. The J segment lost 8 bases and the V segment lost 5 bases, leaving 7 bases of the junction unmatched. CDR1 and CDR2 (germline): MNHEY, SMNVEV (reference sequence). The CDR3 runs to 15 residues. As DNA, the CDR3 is TGTGCCAGCAGTCAACGGACAGGGGACTATTCACCCCTCCACTTT. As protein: CASSQRTGDYSPLHF.

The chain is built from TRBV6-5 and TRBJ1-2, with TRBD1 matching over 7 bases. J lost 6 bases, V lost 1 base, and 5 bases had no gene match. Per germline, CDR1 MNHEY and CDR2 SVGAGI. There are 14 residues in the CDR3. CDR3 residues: CASSYWDSRDGYTF. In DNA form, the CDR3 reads TGTGCCAGCAGTTACTGGGACAGCAGGGATGGCTACACCTTC.

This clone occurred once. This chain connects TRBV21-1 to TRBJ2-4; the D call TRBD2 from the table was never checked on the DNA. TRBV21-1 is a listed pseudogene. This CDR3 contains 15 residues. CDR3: CASTLAGGPLNIQYF. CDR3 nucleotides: TGTGCCAGCACCCTAGCGGGGGGGCCTCTTAACATTCAGTACTTC.

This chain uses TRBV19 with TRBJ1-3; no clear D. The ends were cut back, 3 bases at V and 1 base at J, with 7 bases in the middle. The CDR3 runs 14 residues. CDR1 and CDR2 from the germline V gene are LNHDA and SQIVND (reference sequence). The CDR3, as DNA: TGTGCCAGTAGTATCCCGGGGTCTGGAAACACCATATATTTT. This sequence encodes CASSIPGSGNTIYF. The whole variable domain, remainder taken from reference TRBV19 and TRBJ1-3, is DGGITQSPKYLFRKEGQNVTLSCEQNLNHDAMYWYRQDPGQGLRLIYYSQIVNDFQKGDIAEGYSVSREKKESFPLTVTSAQKNPTAFYLCASSIPGSGNTIYFGEGSWLTVV.

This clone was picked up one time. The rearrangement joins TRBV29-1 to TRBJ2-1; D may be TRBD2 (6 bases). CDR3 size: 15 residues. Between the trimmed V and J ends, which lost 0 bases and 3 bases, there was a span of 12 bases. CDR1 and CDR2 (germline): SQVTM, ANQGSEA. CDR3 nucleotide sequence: TGCAGCGTTGAAGACGGTAGCGGCCGCTACAATGAGCAGTTCTTC. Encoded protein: CSVEDGSGRYNEQFF.

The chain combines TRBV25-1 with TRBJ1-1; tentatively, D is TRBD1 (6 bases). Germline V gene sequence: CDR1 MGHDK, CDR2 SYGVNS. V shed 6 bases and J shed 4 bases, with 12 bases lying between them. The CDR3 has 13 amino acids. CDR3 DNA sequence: TGTGCCAGCAGACCCGACAGGCCCACTGAAGCTTTCTTT. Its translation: CASRPDRPTEAFF.

This CDR3 reads CASSPETGQGLFF. The CDR3 coding sequence is TGTGCCAGCAGCCCCGAAACAGGACAGGGACTGTTCTTC. This sequence joins TRBV3-1 (or the pseudogene TRBV3-2) and TRBJ2-1; TRBD1 aligns across 8 bases. Looked up from germline, CDR1 is LGHDT and CDR2 is YNNKEL (reference sequence). The CDR3 covers 13 residues. The J segment lost 15 bases and the V segment lost 4 bases, leaving 11 bases of the junction unmatched.

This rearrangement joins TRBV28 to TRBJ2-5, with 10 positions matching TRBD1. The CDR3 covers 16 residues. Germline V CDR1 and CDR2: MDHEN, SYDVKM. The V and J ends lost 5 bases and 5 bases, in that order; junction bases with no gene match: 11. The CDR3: CASSTHGTGVGETQYF. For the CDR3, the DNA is TGTGCCAGCAGTACCCACGGGACAGGGGTGGGGGAGACCCAGTACTTC.